The source of this T cell receptor (beta chain) is a study of OX40 agonist ivuxolimab in advanced cancers. The CDR3 sequence is 11 residues long. V lost 3 bases to trimming and J lost 4 bases, with 3 bases between them. Looked up from germline, CDR1 is MNHEY and CDR2 is SMNVEV (reference sequence). Method: immunoSEQ multiplex PCR; TCRdb's copy keeps in-frame clones and lacks some. This table holds 35,000 to 45,000 clones, 80% to 90% found once. This receptor was obtained from an adult with an advanced solid tumor such as melanoma, head and neck, liver or kidney cancer. This chain joins TRBV27 and TRBJ1-1; D remains unclear. This specimen was CD4+ or CD8+ T cells sorted from blood, taken in a trial of the OX40 agonist ivuxolimab. The DNA for the CDR3 is TGTGCCAGCAGTTTGGGCACTGAAGCTTTCTTT. Translation: CASSLGTEAFF.